This TCR beta chain was sequenced during a study of blood T cell repertoires in COVID-19. With V trimmed by 4 bases and J by 4 bases, 0 bases remained unmatched. This CDR3 region has 14 residues. Germline assignment: CDR1 LNHDA and CDR2 SQIVND (reference sequence). Measured with immunoSEQ multiplex PCR; TCRdb has only the in-frame clones, and not every one. The sample has under 100,000 clones; about 85% are singletons. This clonotype was obtained from a male donor with acute or convalescent COVID-19. Sequenced sample: peripheral blood. The chain couples TRBV19 to TRBJ2-2; TRBD2 matches 10 bases. The CDR3 DNA is TGTGCCAGTAGTACTAGCGGGGGCACCGGGGAGCTGTTTTTT. It translates to CASSTSGGTGELFF.